The rows below give T cell receptor beta chains drawn from one sample of a study of blood T cell repertoires in COVID-19. The method was immunoSEQ multiplex PCR; TCRdb's version includes in-frame clones alone and lacks a portion of them. The table records some 370,000 clones, roughly 90% of them present only once. Source material: peripheral blood. These receptors were taken from a man younger than 35 with active or convalescent COVID-19. Each CDR3 is given with its conserved first and last residue. The D gene is left open where the match is weak. Size is omitted from some rows. Given values are once, few, many or a class for expanded clones.

v_call: TRBV4-1; d_call: .; clone_size: .; j_call: TRBJ1-1; cdr3_aa: CASSLKTGQGSTEAFF; cdr3_nt: TGCGCCAGCAGCCTCAAAACGGGGCAGGGGAGCACTGAAGCTTTCTTT
v_call: TRBV27; d_call: TRBD1; clone_size: .; j_call: TRBJ1-1; cdr3_aa: CASSAPGQGLAEAFF; cdr3_nt: TGTGCCAGCAGTGCACCGGGACAGGGACTGGCTGAAGCTTTCTTT
v_call: TRBV9; d_call: TRBD2; clone_size: .; j_call: TRBJ2-1; cdr3_aa: CASSVVDSGRDNNEQFF; cdr3_nt: TGTGCCAGCAGCGTAGTGGATAGCGGGAGGGACAACAATGAGCAGTTCTTC
v_call: TRBV30; d_call: .; clone_size: .; j_call: TRBJ1-4; cdr3_aa: CAWSVGGGNEKLFF; cdr3_nt: TGTGCCTGGAGTGTAGGAGGTGGTAATGAAAAACTGTTTTTT
v_call: TRBV19; d_call: TRBD1; clone_size: .; j_call: TRBJ1-1; cdr3_aa: CASSDLQGGAEAFF; cdr3_nt: TGTGCCAGTAGTGATTTACAGGGGGGTGCTGAAGCTTTCTTT
v_call: TRBV27; d_call: TRBD2; clone_size: .; j_call: TRBJ2-1; cdr3_aa: CASSGGPGTSGSNEQFF; cdr3_nt: TGTGCCAGCTCCGGTGGACCCGGGACTAGCGGGAGCAATGAGCAGTTCTTC
v_call: TRBV6-2/TRBV6-3; d_call: .; clone_size: .; j_call: TRBJ1-4; cdr3_aa: CASSRGGTATNEKLFF; cdr3_nt: TGTGCCAGCAGCCGGGGGGGCACAGCAACTAATGAAAAACTGTTTTTT
v_call: TRBV4-3; d_call: .; clone_size: .; j_call: TRBJ1-6; cdr3_aa: CASSQSDRNSPLHF; cdr3_nt: TGCGCCAGCAGCCAGTCGGACAGAAATTCACCCCTCCACTTT
v_call: TRBV2; d_call: .; clone_size: .; j_call: TRBJ2-7; cdr3_aa: CASSVNYEQYF; cdr3_nt: TGTGCCAGCAGTGTTAACTACGAGCAGTACTTC
v_call: TRBV5-6; d_call: .; clone_size: .; j_call: TRBJ2-6; cdr3_aa: CASREIQGAGANVLTF; cdr3_nt: TGTGCCAGCAGAGAGATACAGGGAGCTGGGGCCAACGTCCTGACTTTC
v_call: TRBV5-6; d_call: .; clone_size: .; j_call: TRBJ2-5; cdr3_aa: CASSLGYSRQQETQYF; cdr3_nt: TGTGCCAGCAGCTTGGGGTACAGCCGACAACAAGAGACCCAGTACTTC
v_call: TRBV15; d_call: .; clone_size: .; j_call: TRBJ2-7; cdr3_aa: CATSLRRDRAEQYF; cdr3_nt: TGTGCCACCAGCCTACGGCGGGATCGGGCCGAGCAGTACTTC
v_call: TRBV24-1; d_call: TRBD1; clone_size: .; j_call: TRBJ1-6; cdr3_aa: CATSVFTGQGEDSPLHF; cdr3_nt: TGTGCCACCAGTGTCTTTACGGGACAGGGAGAAGATTCACCCCTCCACTTT
v_call: TRBV27; d_call: .; clone_size: .; j_call: TRBJ2-7; cdr3_aa: CASSPGVGEQYF; cdr3_nt: TGTGCCAGCAGCCCAGGGGTGGGGGAGCAGTACTTC
v_call: TRBV4-1; d_call: .; clone_size: few; j_call: TRBJ2-7; cdr3_aa: CASSQDGHDYEQYF; cdr3_nt: TGCGCCAGCAGCCAAGATGGGCATGACTACGAGCAGTACTTC
v_call: TRBV5-1; d_call: .; clone_size: .; j_call: TRBJ2-7; cdr3_aa: CASSLGQDYEQYF; cdr3_nt: TGCGCCAGCAGCTTGGGACAGGACTACGAGCAGTACTTC
v_call: TRBV28; d_call: TRBD2; clone_size: once; j_call: TRBJ2-1; cdr3_aa: CASSPRTSRDEQFF; cdr3_nt: TGTGCCAGCAGTCCGAGGACTAGTCGAGATGAGCAGTTCTTC
v_call: TRBV3-1/TRBV3-2; d_call: TRBD1; clone_size: .; j_call: TRBJ2-5; cdr3_aa: CASSLGTGSMYQETQYF; cdr3_nt: TGTGCCAGCAGCCTCGGGACAGGGTCTATGTACCAAGAGACCCAGTACTTC
v_call: TRBV18; d_call: .; clone_size: .; j_call: TRBJ1-2; cdr3_aa: CASSPLPTTGQDYGYTF; cdr3_nt: TGTGCCAGCTCACCTCTCCCTACTACGGGACAAGACTATGGCTACACCTTC
v_call: TRBV29-1; d_call: .; clone_size: .; j_call: TRBJ2-4; cdr3_aa: CSVEGQGLNIQYF; cdr3_nt: TGCAGCGTTGAGGGTCAGGGATTGAACATTCAGTACTTC
v_call: TRBV28; d_call: .; clone_size: .; j_call: TRBJ1-1; cdr3_aa: CASSLWGRNTEAFF; cdr3_nt: TGTGCCAGCAGTTTATGGGGGAGGAACACTGAAGCTTTCTTT
v_call: TRBV29-1; d_call: TRBD1; clone_size: few; j_call: TRBJ1-1; cdr3_aa: CSAEHRGMNTEAFF; cdr3_nt: TGCAGCGCTGAACACAGGGGAATGAACACTGAAGCTTTCTTT
v_call: TRBV4-1; d_call: TRBD1; clone_size: .; j_call: TRBJ1-3; cdr3_aa: CASSTDRGLGNTIYF; cdr3_nt: TGCGCCAGCAGCACGGACAGGGGGCTCGGAAACACCATATATTTT